Following are 12 T cell receptor beta chains from one sample sequenced in a study of T cell repertoires in cytomegalovirus infection. TCRdb called the reads again in MiXCR, with one record for every CDR3 protein. The sample yields approximately 500,000 distinct CDR3 sequences, approximately 15% seen once. Material for sequencing was CD8+ T cells from PBMCs. The receptors derive from a human donor in good health (CMV status not recorded). Some clones in this sample may be carry-over from other donors' samples.

The rearrangement uses TRBV3-1 and TRBJ2-1, with 12 bases matching TRBD2. The CDR3 is 18 amino acids. V lost 3 bases to trimming and J lost 7 bases; unmatched junction nucleotides: 13. CDR1 and CDR2 (germline): LGHDT, YNNKEL (reference sequence). The CDR3 protein is CASSHLSTSGGPGNEQFF. CDR3 coding DNA: TGTGCCAGCAGCCACCTCTCTACTAGCGGGGGGCCTGGGAATGAGCAGTTCTTC.

The chain couples TRBV5-1 to TRBJ2-2; no reliable D call. V lost 7 bases and J lost 7, with 14 bases in between. The CDR3 is 13 residues long. CDR1 SGHRS and CDR2 YFSETQ come from the germline V gene. CDR3 loop: CASVGPFDGELFF. As DNA, the CDR3 is TGCGCCAGCGTCGGGCCCTTCGACGGGGAGCTGTTTTTT.

This chain uses TRBV3-1 with TRBJ2-7; D may correspond to TRBD1 or TRBD2 (5 bases each). The V and J ends lost 0 bases and 2 bases respectively, with 17 bases between them. Germline V lookup: CDR1 LGHDT, CDR2 YNNKEL (reference sequence). The CDR3 contains 17 residues. The CDR3 nucleotides read TGTGCCAGCAGCCAAGAAGCGGTGGGTAAAGGGGCCTACGAGCAGTACTTC. It specifies CASSQEAVGKGAYEQYF.

This clonotype came up once. The conserved phenylalanine or tryptophan normally closing the CDR3 is absent here, so this likely arose from a read error. The V gene is TRBV5-6, the J gene TRBJ2-1, with D possibly being TRBD2 (5 bases). Trimming shortened V by 5 bases and J by 9 bases, and 9 bases separated the two germline ends. Germline V gene sequence: CDR1 SGHDT, CDR2 YYEEEE. The CDR3 has 11 residues. For the CDR3, the DNA is TGTGCCAGCAGGCTTCGGGGTGAGCAGTTCTTA. This sequence encodes CASRLRGEQFL.

This clonotype was recorded many times. The rearrangement uses TRBV7-3 and TRBJ2-6; no definite D call. Germline V gene data show CDR1 as SGHTA and CDR2 as FQGTGA. The CDR3 runs to 19 residues. The ends were cut back, 0 bases at V and 0 bases at J, with 15 bases in the middle. The CDR3 DNA follows: TGTGCCAGCAGCTTAACTCACCCCTACCGACACTCTGGGGCCAACGTCCTGACTTTC. This codes for CASSLTHPYRHSGANVLTF.

V is TRBV27 and J is TRBJ2-1; TRBD2 matches 7 bases. Looked up from germline, CDR1 is MNHEY and CDR2 is SMNVEV (reference sequence). J gave up 10 bases and V 3 bases, and 9 bases lay outside the gene matches. CDR3 length equals 14 residues. The CDR3 DNA follows: TGTGCCAGCAGTTTGGCGGGAGTAGGGAGGGAGCAGTTCTTC. Amino acids: CASSLAGVGREQFF.

This clonotype occurred a few times. The genes are TRBV20-1 and TRBJ2-1; 7 bases are a match to TRBD1. The CDR3 consists of 15 residues. The germline V gene has CDR1 DFQATT and CDR2 SNEGSKA (reference sequence). The J segment lost 4 bases and the V segment lost 6 bases, leaving 12 bases of the junction unmatched. This CDR3 reads CSALPQGIPYNEQFF. The CDR3 DNA follows: TGCAGTGCCCTCCCACAGGGGATTCCATACAATGAGCAGTTCTTC.

This clonotype has a count of ten or more. The genes are TRBV4-1 and TRBJ2-7; tentative D call: TRBD1 (6 bases). Trimming removed 1 base from V and 6 bases from J, with 10 bases in between. This CDR3 has 13 residues. CDR1 MGHRA and CDR2 YSYEKL come from the germline V gene. The CDR3 sequence: CASSQVGGSEQYF. The CDR3 DNA reads as TGCGCCAGCAGCCAAGTAGGGGGAAGCGAGCAGTACTTC.

This chain uses TRBV27 with TRBJ2-5; 11 positions match TRBD2. CDR3 size: 17 residues. Per germline, CDR1 MNHEY and CDR2 SMNVEV (reference sequence). With 4 bases clipped from V and 0 bases from J, the junction kept 7 bases outside the gene matches. The CDR3: CASSSLGLADYQETQYF. CDR3 coding DNA: TGTGCCAGCAGTTCCCTGGGACTAGCGGATTACCAAGAGACCCAGTACTTC.

This clonotype came up many times. The DNA of the CDR3 is TGTGCCAGCAGCTTGATTGGCGTGGGTGAGCAGTTCTTC. Protein: CASSLIGVGEQFF. V and J are TRBV5-8 and TRBJ2-1; unclear D gene. Germline CDR1 reads SGHTS; CDR2 reads YDEGEE. Trimming pared 1 base from V and 9 bases from J, leaving 11 bases between. The CDR3 is 13 amino acids.

The chain combines TRBV7-9 with TRBJ1-1; D call uncertain. Germline loops: CDR1 SEHNR, CDR2 FQNEAQ (reference sequence). V dropped 8 bases and J dropped 3 bases, with 10 bases sitting between them. CDR3 length equals 12 residues. The CDR3 DNA reads as TGTGCCAGCCGAAAGGGTTACACTGAAGCTTTCTTT. Encoded protein: CASRKGYTEAFF.

The sample holds a few counts of this clonotype. The chain is built from TRBV4-1 and TRBJ1-1, with a possible D match to TRBD1 (5 bases). The CDR3 totals 13 residues. The germline V gene encodes CDR1 MGHRA and CDR2 YSYEKL. Trimming removed 5 bases from V and 7 bases from J, with 14 bases in between. DNA of the CDR3: TGCGCCAGCAGCACCAGGGCCGACTATGAAGCTTTCTTT. Translated: CASSTRADYEAFF.